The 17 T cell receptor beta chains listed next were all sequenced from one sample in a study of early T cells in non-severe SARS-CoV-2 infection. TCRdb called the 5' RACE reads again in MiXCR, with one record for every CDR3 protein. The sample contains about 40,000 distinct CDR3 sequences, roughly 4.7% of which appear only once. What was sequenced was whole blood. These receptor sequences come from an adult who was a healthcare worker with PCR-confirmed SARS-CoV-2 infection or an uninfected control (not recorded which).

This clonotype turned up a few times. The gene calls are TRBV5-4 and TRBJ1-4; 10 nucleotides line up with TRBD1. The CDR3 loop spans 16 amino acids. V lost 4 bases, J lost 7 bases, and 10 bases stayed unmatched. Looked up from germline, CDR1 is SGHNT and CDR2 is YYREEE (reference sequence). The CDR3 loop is CASSPTTGTGVEKLFF. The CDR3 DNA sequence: TGTGCCAGCAGCCCAACTACCGGGACAGGGGTTGAAAAACTGTTTTTT.

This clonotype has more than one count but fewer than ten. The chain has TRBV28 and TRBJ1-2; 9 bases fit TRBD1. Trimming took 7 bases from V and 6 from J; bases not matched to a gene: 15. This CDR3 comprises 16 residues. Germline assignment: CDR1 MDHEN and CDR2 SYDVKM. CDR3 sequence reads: CASTTPGTGWRNGYTF. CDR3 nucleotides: TGTGCCAGCACCACCCCCGGGACAGGGTGGAGAAATGGCTACACCTTC.

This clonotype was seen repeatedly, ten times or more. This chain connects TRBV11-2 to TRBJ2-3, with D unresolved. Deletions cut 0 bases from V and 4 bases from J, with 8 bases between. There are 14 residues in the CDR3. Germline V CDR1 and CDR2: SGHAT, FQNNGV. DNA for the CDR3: TGTGCCAGCAGCTTAGAGTGGGTTTCAGATACGCAGTATTTT. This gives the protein CASSLEWVSDTQYF.

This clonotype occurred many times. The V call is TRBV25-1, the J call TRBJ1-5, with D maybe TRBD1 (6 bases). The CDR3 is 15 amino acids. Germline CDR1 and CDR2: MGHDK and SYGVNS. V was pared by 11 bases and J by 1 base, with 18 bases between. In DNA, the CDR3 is TGTGCCTTAAAAGTTCTCACAGGGAGCAATCAGCCCCAGCATTTT. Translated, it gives CALKVLTGSNQPQHF.

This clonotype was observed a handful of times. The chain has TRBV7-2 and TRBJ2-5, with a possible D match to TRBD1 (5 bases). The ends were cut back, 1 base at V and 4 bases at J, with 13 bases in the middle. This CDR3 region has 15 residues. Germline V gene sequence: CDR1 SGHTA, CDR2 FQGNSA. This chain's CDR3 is CASSLDGRQGETQYF. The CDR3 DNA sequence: TGTGCCAGCAGCTTAGACGGCAGGCAGGGAGAGACCCAGTACTTC.

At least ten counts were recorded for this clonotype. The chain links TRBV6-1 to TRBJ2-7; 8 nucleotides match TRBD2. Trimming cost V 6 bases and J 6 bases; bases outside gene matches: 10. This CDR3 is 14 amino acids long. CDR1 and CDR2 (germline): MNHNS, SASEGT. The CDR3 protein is CASSAQAGVGEQYF. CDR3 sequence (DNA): TGTGCCAGCAGCGCCCAAGCGGGAGTTGGCGAGCAGTACTTC.

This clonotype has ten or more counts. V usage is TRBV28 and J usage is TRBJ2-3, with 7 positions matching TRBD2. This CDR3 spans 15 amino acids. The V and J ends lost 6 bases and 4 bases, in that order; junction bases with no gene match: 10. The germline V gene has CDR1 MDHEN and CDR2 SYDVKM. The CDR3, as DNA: TGTGCCAGCAGACCCAGCGCGGGAGTGGCAGATACGCAGTATTTT. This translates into CASRPSAGVADTQYF.

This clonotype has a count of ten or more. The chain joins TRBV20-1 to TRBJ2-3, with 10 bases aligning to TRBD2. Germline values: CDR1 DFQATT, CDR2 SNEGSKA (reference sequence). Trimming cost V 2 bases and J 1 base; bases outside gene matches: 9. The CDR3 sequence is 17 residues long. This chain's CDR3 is CSARSRSGRVGTDTQYF. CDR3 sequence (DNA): TGCAGTGCTAGATCCCGGAGCGGGAGGGTCGGCACAGATACGCAGTATTTT.

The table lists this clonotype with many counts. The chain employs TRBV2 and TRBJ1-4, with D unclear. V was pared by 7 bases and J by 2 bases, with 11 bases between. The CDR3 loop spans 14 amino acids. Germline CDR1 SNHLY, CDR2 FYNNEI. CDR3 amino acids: CASIKDGTNEKLFF. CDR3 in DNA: TGTGCCAGCATCAAGGACGGGACTAATGAAAAACTGTTTTTT. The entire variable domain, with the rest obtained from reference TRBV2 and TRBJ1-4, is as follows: EPEVTQTPSHQVTQMGQEVILRCVPISNHLYFYWYRQILGQKVEFLVSFYNNEISEKSEIFDDQFSVERPDGSNFTLKIRSTKLEDSAMYFCASIKDGTNEKLFFGSGTQLSVL.

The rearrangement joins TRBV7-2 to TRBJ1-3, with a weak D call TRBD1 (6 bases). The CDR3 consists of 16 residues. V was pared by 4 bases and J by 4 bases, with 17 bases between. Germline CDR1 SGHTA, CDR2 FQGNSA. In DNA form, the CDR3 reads TGTGCCAGCAGCTCGCCCAATCGGGGGGCGGGAAACACCATATATTTT. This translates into CASSSPNRGAGNTIYF.

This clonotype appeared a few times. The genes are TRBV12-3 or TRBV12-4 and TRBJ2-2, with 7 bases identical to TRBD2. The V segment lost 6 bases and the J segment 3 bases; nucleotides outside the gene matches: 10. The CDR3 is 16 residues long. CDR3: CASSPGGAGHTGELFF. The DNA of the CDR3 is TGTGCCAGCAGCCCTGGCGGAGCGGGACACACCGGGGAGCTGTTTTTT.

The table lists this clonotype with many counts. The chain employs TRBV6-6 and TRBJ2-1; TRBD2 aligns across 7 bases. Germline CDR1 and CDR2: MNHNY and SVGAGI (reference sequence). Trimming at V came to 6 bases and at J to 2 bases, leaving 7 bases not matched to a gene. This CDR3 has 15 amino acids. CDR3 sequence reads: CASRGPGLTYNEQFF. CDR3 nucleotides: TGTGCCAGCAGAGGACCGGGACTAACCTACAATGAGCAGTTCTTC.

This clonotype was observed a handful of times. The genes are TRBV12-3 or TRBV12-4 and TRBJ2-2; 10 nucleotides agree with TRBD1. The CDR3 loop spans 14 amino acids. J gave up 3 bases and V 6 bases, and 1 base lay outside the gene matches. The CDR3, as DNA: TGTGCCAGCAGGGGGACAGGGGACACCGGGGAGCTGTTTTTT. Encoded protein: CASRGTGDTGELFF.

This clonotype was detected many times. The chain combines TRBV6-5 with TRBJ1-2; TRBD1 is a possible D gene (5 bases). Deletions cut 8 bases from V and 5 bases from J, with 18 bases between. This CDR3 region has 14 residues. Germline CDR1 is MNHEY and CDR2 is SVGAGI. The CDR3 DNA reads TGTGCCAGCTTCGGGGGTTCCCGAGGGTATGGCTACACCTTC. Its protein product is CASFGGSRGYGYTF.

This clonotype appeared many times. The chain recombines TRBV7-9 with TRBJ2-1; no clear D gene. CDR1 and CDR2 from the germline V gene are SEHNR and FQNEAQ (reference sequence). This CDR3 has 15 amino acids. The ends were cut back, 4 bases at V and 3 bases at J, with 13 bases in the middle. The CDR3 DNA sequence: TGTGCCAGCAGCTCGACTGACCCTAGCTACAATGAGCAGTTCTTC. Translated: CASSSTDPSYNEQFF. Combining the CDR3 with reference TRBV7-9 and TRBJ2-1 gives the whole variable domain DTGVSQNPRHKITKRGQNVTFRCDPISEHNRLYWYRQTLGQGPEFLTYFQNEAQLEKSRLLSDRFSAERPKGSFSTLEIQRTEQGDSAMYLCASSSTDPSYNEQFFGPGTRLTVL.

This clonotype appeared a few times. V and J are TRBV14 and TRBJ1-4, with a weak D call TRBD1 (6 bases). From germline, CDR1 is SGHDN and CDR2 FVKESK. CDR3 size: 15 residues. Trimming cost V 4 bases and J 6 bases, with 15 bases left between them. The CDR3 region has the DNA TGTGCCAGCAGCCTGCTGGAGAGGGGGTATGAAAAACTGTTTTTT. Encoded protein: CASSLLERGYEKLFF.

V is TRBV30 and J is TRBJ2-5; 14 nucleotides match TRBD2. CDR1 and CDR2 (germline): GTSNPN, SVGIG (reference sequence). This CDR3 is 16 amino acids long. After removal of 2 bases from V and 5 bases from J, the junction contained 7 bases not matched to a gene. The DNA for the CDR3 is TGTGCCTGGAGTTCGGGACTAGCGGGAGTGGGTGAGACCCAGTACTTC. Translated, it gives CAWSSGLAGVGETQYF.